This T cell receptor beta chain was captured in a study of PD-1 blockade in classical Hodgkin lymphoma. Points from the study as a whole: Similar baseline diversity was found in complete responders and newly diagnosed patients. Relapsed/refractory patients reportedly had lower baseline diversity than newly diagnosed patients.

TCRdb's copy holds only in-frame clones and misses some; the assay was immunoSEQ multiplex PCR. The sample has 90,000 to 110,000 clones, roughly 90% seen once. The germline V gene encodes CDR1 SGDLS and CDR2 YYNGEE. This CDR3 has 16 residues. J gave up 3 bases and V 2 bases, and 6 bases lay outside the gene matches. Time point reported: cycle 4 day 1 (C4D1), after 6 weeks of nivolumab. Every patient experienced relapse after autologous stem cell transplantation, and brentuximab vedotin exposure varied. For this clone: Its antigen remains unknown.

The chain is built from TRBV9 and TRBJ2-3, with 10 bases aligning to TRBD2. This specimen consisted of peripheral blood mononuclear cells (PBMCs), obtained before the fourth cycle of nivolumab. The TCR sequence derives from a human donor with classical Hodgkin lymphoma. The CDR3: CASSVSGRAGTDTQYF. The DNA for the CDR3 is TGTGCCAGCAGCGTGAGCGGGAGGGCCGGTACAGATACGCAGTATTTT.